This T cell receptor (beta chain) was sequenced for a study of human T cells and chemical hapten exposure. Study information: Diphenylcyclopropenone, dosed weekly to the scalp, was given to patients throughout the roughly 25-week study.

The CDR3 extends over 14 amino acids. Germline V gene data show CDR1 as DFQATT and CDR2 as SNEGSKA (reference sequence). With 6 bases removed from V and 0 bases from J, the gap between germline ends came to 11 bases. Via MiXCR, TCRdb re-called the RACE reads, giving one row per CDR3 protein. Counted here are about 49,000 distinct CDR3 sequences, 9.3% occurring once; the ten biggest clones make up roughly 4.1%. Time point denoted: patch test 1, 2 weeks after DPC sensitization. The sample's treatment: therapeutic diphenylcyclopropenone sensitization with weekly scalp DPC. Of note for this clonotype: A read error may explain this, as a much larger clone is one base away.

The sample consisted of whole blood, taken in connection with sensitization to the hapten diphenylcyclopropenone (DPC). The receptor was derived from a woman between 50 and 59 years old with alopecia areata. Some clones in this sample may be carry-over from other donors' samples. V gene TRBV20-1 combines with J gene TRBJ1-4; maybe TRBD1 (5 bases). CDR3 sequence: CSALGGSTNEKLFF. CDR3 nucleotides: TGCAGTGCACTCGGGGGATCAACTAATGAAAAACTGTTTTTT.